This T cell receptor beta chain derives from a study of T cell clonality in common variable immunodeficiency. Patients and controls were mostly of Caucasian heritage. Heparinized whole blood, about 5 to 8.5 ml, came from each donor. The repertoire was sequenced with immunoSEQ multiplex PCR; TCRdb's copy has only in-frame clones and lacks some. This repertoire holds over 11,000 clones, and none appear only once. With 3 bases removed from V and 3 bases from J, the gap between germline ends came to 12 bases. The CDR3 runs to 14 residues. The V gene's germline CDR1 is KGHSH and CDR2 LQKENI. Notes on the study in general: Fewer deletions and N-nucleotide insertions were reportedly seen in common variable immunodeficiency TCR beta sequences. Patient heterogeneity in the CVID cohort limited correlations between repertoire features and clinical complications.

This clone has a handful of counts. Its antigen is not known. Sequencing ends 3 residues short of the CDR3 end; the germline J gene provides the rest. Sequenced sample: peripheral blood mononuclear cells. The TCR was taken from a human donor with common variable immunodeficiency. V is TRBV18 and J is TRBJ2-7; possibly TRBD1 for D (6 bases). The CDR3 region is CASSPSGDHYEQYF. The sequenced part of the CDR3 DNA is TGTGCCAGCTCACCCTCAGGGGACCACTACGAG.